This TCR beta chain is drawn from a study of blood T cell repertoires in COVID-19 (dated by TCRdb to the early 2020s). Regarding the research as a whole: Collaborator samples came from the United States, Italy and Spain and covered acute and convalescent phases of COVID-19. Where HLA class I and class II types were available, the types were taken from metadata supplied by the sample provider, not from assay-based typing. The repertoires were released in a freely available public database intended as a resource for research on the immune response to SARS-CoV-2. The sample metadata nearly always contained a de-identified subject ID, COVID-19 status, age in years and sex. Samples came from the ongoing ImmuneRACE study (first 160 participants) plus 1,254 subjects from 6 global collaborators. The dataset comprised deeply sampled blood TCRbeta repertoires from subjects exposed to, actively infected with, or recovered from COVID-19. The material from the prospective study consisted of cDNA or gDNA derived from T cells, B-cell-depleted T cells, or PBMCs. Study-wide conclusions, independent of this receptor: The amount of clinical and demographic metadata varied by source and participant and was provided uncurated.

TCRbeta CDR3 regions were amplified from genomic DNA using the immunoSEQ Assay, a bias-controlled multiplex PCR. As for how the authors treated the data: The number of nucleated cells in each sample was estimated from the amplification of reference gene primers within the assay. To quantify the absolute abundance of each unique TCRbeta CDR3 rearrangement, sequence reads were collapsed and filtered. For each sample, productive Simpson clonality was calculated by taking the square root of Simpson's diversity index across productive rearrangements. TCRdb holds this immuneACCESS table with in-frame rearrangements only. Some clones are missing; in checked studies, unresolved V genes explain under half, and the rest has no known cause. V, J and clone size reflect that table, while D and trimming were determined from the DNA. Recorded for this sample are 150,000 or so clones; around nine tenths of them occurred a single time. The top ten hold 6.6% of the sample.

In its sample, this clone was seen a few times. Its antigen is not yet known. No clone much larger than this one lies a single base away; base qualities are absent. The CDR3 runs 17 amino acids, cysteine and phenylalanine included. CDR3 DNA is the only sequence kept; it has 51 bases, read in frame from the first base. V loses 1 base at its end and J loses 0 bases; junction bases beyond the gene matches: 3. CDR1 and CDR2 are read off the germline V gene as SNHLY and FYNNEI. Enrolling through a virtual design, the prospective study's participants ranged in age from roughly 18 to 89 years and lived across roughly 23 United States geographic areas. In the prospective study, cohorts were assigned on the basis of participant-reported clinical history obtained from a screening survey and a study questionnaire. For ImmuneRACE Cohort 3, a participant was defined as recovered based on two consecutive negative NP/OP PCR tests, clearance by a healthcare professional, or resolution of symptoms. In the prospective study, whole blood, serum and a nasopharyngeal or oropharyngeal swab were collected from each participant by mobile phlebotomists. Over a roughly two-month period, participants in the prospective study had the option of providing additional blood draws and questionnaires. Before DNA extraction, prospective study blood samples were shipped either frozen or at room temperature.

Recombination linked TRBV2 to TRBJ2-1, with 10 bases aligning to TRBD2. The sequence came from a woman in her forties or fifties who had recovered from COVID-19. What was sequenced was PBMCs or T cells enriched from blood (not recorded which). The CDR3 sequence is CASSEGPSGSSYNEQFF. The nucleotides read TGTGCCAGCAGTGAAGGTCCTAGCGGGAGCTCCTACAATGAGCAGTTCTTC.